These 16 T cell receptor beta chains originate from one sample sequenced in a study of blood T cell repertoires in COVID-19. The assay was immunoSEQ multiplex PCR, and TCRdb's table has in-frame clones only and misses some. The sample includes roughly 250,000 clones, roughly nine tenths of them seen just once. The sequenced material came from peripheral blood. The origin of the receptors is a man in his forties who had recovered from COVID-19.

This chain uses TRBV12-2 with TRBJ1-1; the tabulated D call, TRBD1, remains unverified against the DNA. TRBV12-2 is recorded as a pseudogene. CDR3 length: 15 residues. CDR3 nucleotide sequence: TGTGCAAGTCGCTTAGGGCCAGGGGCGGACACTGAAGCTTTCTTT. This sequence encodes CASRLGPGADTEAFF.

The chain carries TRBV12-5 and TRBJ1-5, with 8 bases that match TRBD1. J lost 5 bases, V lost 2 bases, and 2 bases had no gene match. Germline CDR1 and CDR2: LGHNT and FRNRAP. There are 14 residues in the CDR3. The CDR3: CASGLSGGYQPQHF. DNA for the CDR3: TGTGCTAGTGGTTTGTCAGGGGGCTATCAGCCCCAGCATTTT.

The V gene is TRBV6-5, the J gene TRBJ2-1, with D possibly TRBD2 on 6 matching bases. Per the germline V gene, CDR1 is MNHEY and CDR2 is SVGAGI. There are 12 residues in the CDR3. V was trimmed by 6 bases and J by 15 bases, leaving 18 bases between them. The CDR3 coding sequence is TGTGCCAGCAGCGAGCGACGACTAGATCCGTTCTTC. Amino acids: CASSERRLDPFF.

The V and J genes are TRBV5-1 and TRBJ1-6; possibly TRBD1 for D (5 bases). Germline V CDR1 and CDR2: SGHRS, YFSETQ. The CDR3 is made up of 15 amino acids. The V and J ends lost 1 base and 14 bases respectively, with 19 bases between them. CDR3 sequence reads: CASSLMQGWLKALHF. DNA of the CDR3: TGCGCCAGCAGCTTGATGCAGGGCTGGTTGAAGGCCCTCCACTTT.

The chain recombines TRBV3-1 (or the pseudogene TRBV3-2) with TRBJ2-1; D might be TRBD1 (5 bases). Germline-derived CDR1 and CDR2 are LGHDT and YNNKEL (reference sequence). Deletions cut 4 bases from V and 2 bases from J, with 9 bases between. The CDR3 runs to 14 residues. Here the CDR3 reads CASSRGSAYNEQFF. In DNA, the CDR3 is TGTGCCAGCAGCCGGGGCTCGGCCTACAATGAGCAGTTCTTC.

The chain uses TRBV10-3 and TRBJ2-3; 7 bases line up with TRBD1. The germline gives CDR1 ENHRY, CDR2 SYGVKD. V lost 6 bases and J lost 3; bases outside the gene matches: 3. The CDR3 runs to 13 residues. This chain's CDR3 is CAISQTGTDTQYF. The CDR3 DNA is TGTGCCATCAGCCAGACAGGGACAGATACGCAGTATTTT.

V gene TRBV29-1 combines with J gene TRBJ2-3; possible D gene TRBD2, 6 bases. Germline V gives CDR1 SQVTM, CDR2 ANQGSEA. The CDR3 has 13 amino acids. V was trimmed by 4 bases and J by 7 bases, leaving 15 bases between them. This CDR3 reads CSVAAGLVYTQYF. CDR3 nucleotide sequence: TGCAGCGTTGCCGCGGGGCTCGTATATACGCAGTATTTT.

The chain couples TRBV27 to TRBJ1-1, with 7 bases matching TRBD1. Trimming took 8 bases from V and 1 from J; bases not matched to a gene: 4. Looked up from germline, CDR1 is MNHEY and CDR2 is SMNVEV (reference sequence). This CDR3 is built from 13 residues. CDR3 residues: CASGRQGNTEAFF. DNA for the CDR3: TGTGCCAGCGGGAGACAGGGGAACACTGAAGCTTTCTTT.

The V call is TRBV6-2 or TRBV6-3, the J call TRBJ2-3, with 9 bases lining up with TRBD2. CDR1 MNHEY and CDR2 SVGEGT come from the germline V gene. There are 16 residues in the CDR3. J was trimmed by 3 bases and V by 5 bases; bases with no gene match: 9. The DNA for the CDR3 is TGTGCCAGCAGTCCCCAATCCCTAGCGGGGACAGATACGCAGTATTTT. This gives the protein CASSPQSLAGTDTQYF.

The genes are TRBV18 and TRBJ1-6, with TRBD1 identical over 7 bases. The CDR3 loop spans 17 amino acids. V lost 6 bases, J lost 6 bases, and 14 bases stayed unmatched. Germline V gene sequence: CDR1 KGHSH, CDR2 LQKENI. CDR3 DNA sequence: TGTGCCAGCTCGTCGCTAACAGGGGCCCAGATTAATTCACCCCTCCACTTT. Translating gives CASSSLTGAQINSPLHF.

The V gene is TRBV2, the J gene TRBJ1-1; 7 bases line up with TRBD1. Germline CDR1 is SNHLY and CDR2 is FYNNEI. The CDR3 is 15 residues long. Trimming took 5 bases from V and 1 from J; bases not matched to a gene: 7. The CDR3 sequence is CASSPTGVGNTEAFF. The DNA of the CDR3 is TGTGCCAGCAGTCCCACAGGGGTTGGGAACACTGAAGCTTTCTTT.

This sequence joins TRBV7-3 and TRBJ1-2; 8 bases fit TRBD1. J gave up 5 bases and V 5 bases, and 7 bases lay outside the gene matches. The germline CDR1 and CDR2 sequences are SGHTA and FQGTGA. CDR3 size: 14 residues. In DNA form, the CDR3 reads TGTGCCAGCAGCCCCTCAGGACAGGGATATGGCTACACCTTC. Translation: CASSPSGQGYGYTF.

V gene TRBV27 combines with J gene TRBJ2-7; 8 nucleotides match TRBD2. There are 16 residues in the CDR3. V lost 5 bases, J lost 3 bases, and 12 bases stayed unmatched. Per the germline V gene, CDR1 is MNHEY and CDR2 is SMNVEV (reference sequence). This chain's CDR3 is CASSPHPGREVYEQYF. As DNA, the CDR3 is TGTGCCAGCAGTCCCCACCCCGGGCGGGAGGTCTACGAGCAGTACTTC.

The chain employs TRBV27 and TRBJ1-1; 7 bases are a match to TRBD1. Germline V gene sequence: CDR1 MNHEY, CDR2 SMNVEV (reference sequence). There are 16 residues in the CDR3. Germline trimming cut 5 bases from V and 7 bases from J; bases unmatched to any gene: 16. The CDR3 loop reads CASSPWTGGGGLEAFF. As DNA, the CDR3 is TGTGCCAGCAGTCCATGGACAGGTGGAGGGGGACTTGAAGCTTTCTTT.

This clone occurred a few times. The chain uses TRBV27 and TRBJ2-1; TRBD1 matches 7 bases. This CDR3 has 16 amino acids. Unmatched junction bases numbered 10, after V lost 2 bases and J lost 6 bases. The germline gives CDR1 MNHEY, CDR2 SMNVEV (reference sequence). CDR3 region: CASSLVGGAYSNEQFF. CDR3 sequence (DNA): TGTGCCAGCAGTTTAGTAGGGGGCGCGTATTCCAATGAGCAGTTCTTC.

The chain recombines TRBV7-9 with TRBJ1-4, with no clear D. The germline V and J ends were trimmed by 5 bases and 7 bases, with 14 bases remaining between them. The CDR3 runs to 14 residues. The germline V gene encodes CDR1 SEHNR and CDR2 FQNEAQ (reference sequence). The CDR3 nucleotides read TGTGCCAGCAGCGCCTTGGAGGGTCGTGAAAAACTGTTTTTT. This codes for CASSALEGREKLFF.